A selection of T cell receptor beta chains follows, all from one sample in a study of cytomegalovirus exposure and HLA in healthy donors. This table comes from immunoSEQ multiplex PCR, and its TCRdb copy is limited to in-frame clones, with some not included. This sample has 150,000 to 200,000 clones, with roughly four fifths found just once. The sequenced sample was PBMCs. Every receptor here comes from a woman in her thirties in good health and CMV-seropositive. Each CDR3 is given without its conserved first and last residue. Each record gives: J gene, V gene, CDR3 protein.

j_gene: TRBJ2-1
v_gene: TRBV30
CDR3aa: AWRSSYNEQF

j_gene: TRBJ1-1
v_gene: TRBV6-5
CDR3aa: ASVYDWTEAEAF

j_gene: TRBJ2-1
v_gene: TRBV6-5
CDR3aa: ATTLATTNEQF

j_gene: TRBJ2-2
v_gene: TRBV12-5
CDR3aa: ASGFLRGSGELF

j_gene: TRBJ2-7
v_gene: TRBV11-3
CDR3aa: ASSLGTSGSEQY

j_gene: TRBJ1-2
v_gene: TRBV6-6
CDR3aa: ASSYSNSGYYGYT

j_gene: TRBJ1-2
v_gene: TRBV5-6
CDR3aa: ASSLRDSGFYGYT

j_gene: TRBJ2-7
v_gene: TRBV4-1
CDR3aa: ASSQIAGEQY

j_gene: TRBJ1-6
v_gene: TRBV7-8
CDR3aa: ASRISGTGNSPLH

j_gene: TRBJ2-2
v_gene: TRBV19
CDR3aa: ASKPPGDTGELF

j_gene: TRBJ1-4
v_gene: TRBV9
CDR3aa: ASSPSATNEKLF

j_gene: TRBJ2-3
v_gene: TRBV10-3
CDR3aa: AISESGQGSDTQY

j_gene: TRBJ2-5
v_gene: TRBV7-9
CDR3aa: ASSLGEETQY

j_gene: TRBJ2-1
v_gene: TRBV27
CDR3aa: ASSFSYIRDNEQF

j_gene: TRBJ2-7
v_gene: TRBV27
CDR3aa: ASSRDRDLVEQY

j_gene: TRBJ1-5
v_gene: TRBV19
CDR3aa: ASRTTGSSNQPQH

j_gene: TRBJ1-5
v_gene: TRBV19
CDR3aa: ASKEPGQAFGPQH

j_gene: TRBJ2-3
v_gene: TRBV9
CDR3aa: ASSSNPGRAGTDTQY

j_gene: TRBJ1-5
v_gene: TRBV2
CDR3aa: ASSPTRGTNQPQH

j_gene: TRBJ2-1
v_gene: TRBV23-1
CDR3aa: ASSQSVKDSTYNEQF

j_gene: TRBJ2-3
v_gene: TRBV28
CDR3aa: ASSQTGASTDTQY

j_gene: TRBJ1-5
v_gene: TRBV21-1
CDR3aa: ASIEQGAYSNQPQH

j_gene: TRBJ1-1
v_gene: TRBV9
CDR3aa: ASSVSGTGGTEAF

j_gene: TRBJ2-3
v_gene: TRBV29-1
CDR3aa: SVEGLAGADTQY

j_gene: TRBJ2-3
v_gene: TRBV10-2
CDR3aa: ASSEGRGVRTDTQY

j_gene: TRBJ2-7
v_gene: TRBV2
CDR3aa: ASSQGTYEQY

j_gene: TRBJ2-7
v_gene: TRBV6-1
CDR3aa: ASRPSNYYPYEQY

j_gene: TRBJ1-2
v_gene: TRBV10-3
CDR3aa: AISEAGSGYT

j_gene: TRBJ1-6
v_gene: TRBV2
CDR3aa: AKMTGANSPLH